The clone carrying this T cell receptor (beta chain) was counted at least ten times. TCRdb processed the 5' RACE reads anew with MiXCR; each CDR3 protein has one entry. This repertoire shows a few hundred thousand distinct CDR3 sequences, about 8.5% found once; its top ten account for 2.5% to 3.5%. These data come from a study of identical twins. The CDR3 has 13 amino acids. V shed 5 bases and J 2 bases; nucleotides not matched to a gene: 3. This same sample was also part of a study on yellow fever vaccine responses in identical twins.

This rearrangement joins TRBV12-3 or TRBV12-4 to TRBJ2-7, with 7 bases lining up with TRBD1. The clonotype originates from a woman aged 18-29 years in good health. Source material: CD8+ T cells sorted from blood. CDR3 coding DNA: TGTGCCAGCAGTGGGACAGAGACCTACGAGCAGTACTTC. It is translated as CASSGTETYEQYF.